Listed below are T cell receptor beta chains from one sample, sequenced in a study of blood T cell repertoires in COVID-19. Profiled with immunoSEQ multiplex PCR; TCRdb holds only in-frame clones, not every one. In the table there are 280,000 or so clones, approximately 90% of which are singletons. The sample taken for sequencing was peripheral blood. These receptors were taken from a woman aged 55-70 years with acute or convalescent COVID-19. CDR3s include the opening cysteine and the closing phenylalanine or tryptophan. D genes are given only for firm matches. Clone size is shown for a subset of rows, as once, few, many or a class of expanded clone.

TRBV7-3	TRBD1	TRBJ1-2	.	CASSSGTGVYGYTF	TGTGCCAGCAGCTCCGGGACAGGGGTCTATGGCTACACCTTC
TRBV3-1/TRBV3-2	.	TRBJ2-2	.	CASTRTAGATGELFF	TGTGCCAGCACCCGAACCGCGGGGGCCACCGGGGAGCTGTTTTTT
TRBV5-1	TRBD1	TRBJ2-7	.	CASSLGQGIDEQYF	TGCGCCAGCAGCTTGGGACAGGGGATCGACGAGCAGTACTTC
TRBV25-1	TRBD1	TRBJ1-6	.	CASSGDRDNSPLHF	TGTGCCAGCAGTGGGGACAGGGATAATTCACCCCTCCACTTT
TRBV5-1	TRBD1	TRBJ1-1	.	CASIYRSGTDTEAFF	TGCGCCAGCATTTATCGCTCCGGGACAGACACTGAAGCTTTCTTT
TRBV4-2	TRBD1	TRBJ1-2	.	CASSQESGDRGNGYTF	TGTGCCAGCAGCCAAGAGTCCGGGGACAGGGGGAATGGCTACACCTTC
TRBV2	.	TRBJ1-6	.	CASSRGNSPLHF	TGTGCCAGCTCTAGGGGTAATTCACCCCTCCACTTT
TRBV4-2	.	TRBJ1-3	once	CASSQDLAGTGNTIYF	TGTGCCAGCAGCCAAGATCTGGCAGGGACTGGAAACACCATATATTTT
TRBV7-2	TRBD2	TRBJ2-3	.	CASSKTSSVVTQYF	TGTGCCAGCAGCAAGACTAGCAGTGTGGTTACGCAGTATTTT
TRBV2	TRBD1	TRBJ1-1	once	CASSRQGNTEAFF	TGTGCCAGCAGTCGACAGGGGAACACTGAAGCTTTCTTT
TRBV7-8	.	TRBJ2-5	.	CASSRDFDFETQYF	TGTGCCAGCAGCCGGGACTTCGATTTTGAGACCCAGTACTTC
TRBV29-1	.	TRBJ1-1	.	CSVYSAVNTEAFF	TGCAGCGTTTATTCCGCGGTGAACACTGAAGCTTTCTTT
TRBV11-3	TRBD2	TRBJ2-3	.	CASSLGGGITDTQYF	TGTGCCAGCAGCTTAGGGGGGGGAATAACAGATACGCAGTATTTT
TRBV4-3	.	TRBJ1-5	.	CASSHSARGNQPQHF	TGCGCCAGCAGCCATTCGGCCAGGGGCAATCAGCCCCAGCATTTT